The 21 T cell receptor beta chains listed next were all sequenced from one sample in a study of regulatory T cells in long-lasting Graves disease. Described time point: persistent/refractory GD, antithyroid drugs over 5 years with positive TRAb. PBMC RNA was the source of the TCR library. Construction of TCR beta libraries relied on iRepertoire HTBI primers and on Arm-PCR targeting CDR3 regions. A single record per CDR3 protein comes from TCRdb applying MiXCR to the multiplex PCR reads. Of a few hundred thousand distinct CDR3 sequences listed, less than 25% are singletons. This specimen consisted of peripheral blood mononuclear cells (PBMCs), obtained when the disease was refractory, from a patient treated with antithyroid drugs. These receptors all stem from a female donor with Graves disease.

There are many counts of this clonotype. This chain links TRBV12-3 or TRBV12-4 with TRBJ1-5, with 10 bases identical to TRBD1. The V and J ends lost 6 bases and 7 bases, in that order; junction bases with no gene match: 6. The CDR3 runs 14 residues. The CDR3 DNA reads as TGTGCCAGCAGGGTGGACAGGGGGGAACAGCCCCAGCATTTT. This codes for CASRVDRGEQPQHF.

This clonotype was seen a handful of times. V gene TRBV15 combines with J gene TRBJ2-2; D is tentatively TRBD1 or TRBD2 (5 bases each). Trimming shortened V by 5 bases and J by 7 bases, and 14 bases separated the two germline ends. Germline V gene sequence: CDR1 LNHNV, CDR2 YYDKDF (reference sequence). The CDR3 contains 14 residues. The CDR3 sequence is CATSRDPRSGELFF. The CDR3 nucleotides read TGTGCCACCAGCCGGGACCCCAGGAGCGGGGAGCTGTTTTTT.

This clonotype was counted at least ten times. The chain links TRBV20-1 to TRBJ1-1; D gene ambiguous. Germline V gene sequence: CDR1 DFQATT, CDR2 SNEGSKA (reference sequence). V was trimmed by 3 bases and J by 1 base, leaving 6 bases between them. The CDR3 is made up of 12 amino acids. This CDR3 reads CSASYRNTEAFF. DNA for the CDR3: TGCAGTGCTAGTTACCGGAACACTGAAGCTTTCTTT.

The V call is TRBV27, the J call TRBJ2-7, with 7 nucleotides matching TRBD2. V shed 4 bases, J shed 7 bases, and the junction held 13 bases outside the gene matches. This CDR3 has 15 amino acids. The germline CDR1 and CDR2 sequences are MNHEY and SMNVEV (reference sequence). CDR3 loop: CASSYRLLGGEEQYF. DNA for the CDR3: TGTGCCAGCAGTTATCGGCTACTGGGAGGGGAAGAGCAGTACTTC.

This clonotype showed up many times. This chain connects TRBV2 to TRBJ2-7, with 9 bases fitting TRBD2. With 5 bases clipped from V and 6 bases from J, the junction kept 8 bases outside the gene matches. The CDR3 length is 14 residues. The germline CDR1 and CDR2 sequences are SNHLY and FYNNEI. In DNA form, the CDR3 reads TGTGCCAGCAGTCGGTCTAGCGGGGCCCGCGAGCAGTACTTC. This sequence encodes CASSRSSGAREQYF.

This clonotype was seen ten or more times. CDR3 protein: CASSFLLGALEKLFF. CDR3 DNA: TGTGCCAGCAGTTTTCTCCTGGGGGCGCTGGAAAAACTGTTTTTT. The chain links TRBV28 to TRBJ1-4; a weak D match, TRBD1 (6 bases). The CDR3 covers 15 residues. Trimming removed 3 bases from V and 8 bases from J, with 16 bases in between. CDR1 is MDHEN, CDR2 SYDVKM, per germline.

This clonotype came up many times. The gene calls are TRBV5-6 and TRBJ1-6; 8 bases fit TRBD1. The CDR3 extends over 15 amino acids. Looked up from germline, CDR1 is SGHDT and CDR2 is YYEEEE. The trim removed 4 bases at V and 10 bases at J, leaving 10 bases unmatched. The CDR3 region has the DNA TGTGCCAGCAGCCCCCGGAGACAGGGGTACTCACCCCTCCACTTT. It codes for CASSPRRQGYSPLHF.

The chain combines TRBV20-1 with TRBJ1-5, with TRBD1 matching 9 bases. Germline V gene data show CDR1 as DFQATT and CDR2 as SNEGSKA (reference sequence). There are 15 residues in the CDR3. The V segment lost 1 base and the J segment 2 bases; nucleotides outside the gene matches: 3. Here the CDR3 DNA reads TGCAGTGCTAGAGGGGGACAGGGCGGCAATCAGCCCCAGCATTTT. Encoded protein: CSARGGQGGNQPQHF.

In the case of this clonotype: A much larger clone lies a single base off, so this may be a read error. This chain links TRBV27 with TRBJ2-7, with D tentatively TRBD1 or TRBD2 (6 bases each). CDR1 and CDR2 from the germline V gene are MNHEY and SMNVEV (reference sequence). The CDR3 length is 14 residues. CDR3 DNA: TGTGCCGGCAGTTTCCGGGGGCGCTTCTACGAGCAGTACTTC. This translates into CAGSFRGRFYEQYF.

For this clonotype: A much larger clone lies a single base off, so this may be a read error. This rearrangement joins TRBV28 to TRBJ2-7, with 9 bases aligning to TRBD1. The length of the CDR3 is 14 residues. Looked up from germline, CDR1 is MDHEN and CDR2 is SYDVKM. Here the CDR3 reads CASGGGQGGHEQCF. The CDR3 nucleotides read TGTGCCAGCGGAGGGGGACAGGGTGGCCACGAGCAGTGCTTC.

This clonotype was observed at least ten times. This chain connects TRBV5-1 to TRBJ1-5, with D possibly TRBD1 on 6 matching bases. V was trimmed by 4 bases and J by 0 bases, leaving 11 bases between them. The length of the CDR3 is 15 residues. The germline V gene has CDR1 SGHRS and CDR2 YFSETQ. The CDR3 sequence is CASSLQGSSNQPQHF. CDR3 nucleotide sequence: TGCGCCAGCAGCCTACAGGGCAGTAGCAATCAGCCCCAGCATTTT.

This chain uses TRBV12-3 or TRBV12-4 with TRBJ2-3; 10 positions agree with TRBD2. Losses at the gene ends were 5 bases for V and 4 bases for J; bases not matched to a gene: 9. The CDR3 contains 16 residues. The CDR3 bases are TGTGCCAGCAGTGCATCTAGCGGGAGAGGGCCAGATACGCAGTATTTT. This translates into CASSASSGRGPDTQYF.

This clonotype has more than one count but fewer than ten. The chain has TRBV12-3 or TRBV12-4 and TRBJ2-5; no definite D call. There are 14 residues in the CDR3. With 5 bases removed from V and 1 base from J, the gap between germline ends came to 11 bases. CDR3 in amino acids: CASSPDLAQETQYF. The DNA of the CDR3 is TGTGCCAGCAGTCCTGACTTGGCCCAAGAGACCCAGTACTTC.

This clonotype was seen only a few times. Compared with germline, one end of the junction differs, possibly owing to a read error. The chain has TRBV20-1 and TRBJ1-5, with D perhaps matching TRBD1 (6 bases). The V gene's germline CDR1 is DFQATT and CDR2 SNEGSKA (reference sequence). The CDR3 sequence is 16 residues long. CDR3 DNA sequence: TGCAGTGCTAGAGATCCACAGACAGGTCGCAATCAGACCCAGCATTTT. It specifies CSARDPQTGRNQTQHF.

The CDR3 nucleotides are TGCAGCGTTGCTCGATCAGGGGTATTGAACACTGAAGCTTTCTTT. Translating gives CSVARSGVLNTEAFF. The chain is built from TRBV29-1 and TRBJ1-1, with D perhaps TRBD1 (6 bases). This CDR3 spans 15 amino acids. The V gene's germline CDR1 is SQVTM and CDR2 ANQGSEA. V lost 4 bases, J lost 0 bases, and 15 bases lay in between.

This chain links TRBV7-3 with TRBJ2-1, with D possibly being TRBD2 (6 bases). Germline CDR1 reads SGHTA; CDR2 reads FQGTGA. CDR3 length: 15 amino acids. Trimming took off 2 bases at V and 6 bases at J, with 14 bases between the two ends. The CDR3 DNA reads as TGTGCCAGCAGCTTATCCGCGGGACCCGCCAATGAGCAGTTCTTC. Its translation is CASSLSAGPANEQFF.

The chain links TRBV20-1 to TRBJ1-1; 7 nucleotides line up with TRBD1. This CDR3 is 15 amino acids long. The ends lost 3 bases at V and 6 bases at J; junction bases unmatched: 13. Germline V lookup: CDR1 DFQATT, CDR2 SNEGSKA (reference sequence). Here the CDR3 reads CSARGMGGQQAEAFF. As DNA, the CDR3 is TGCAGTGCTAGGGGGATGGGGGGACAGCAGGCTGAAGCTTTCTTT.

The chain employs TRBV5-8 and TRBJ2-7; no clear D gene. Germline V gene sequence: CDR1 SGHTS, CDR2 YDEGEE. The ends were cut back, 0 bases at V and 3 bases at J, with 10 bases in the middle. The CDR3 totals 14 residues. CDR3 coding DNA: TGTGCCAGCAGCTTGGGACACGCTAACTACGAGCAGTACTTC. Translating gives CASSLGHANYEQYF.

In regard to this clonotype: The conserved phenylalanine or tryptophan is not found at the CDR3 terminus, so this likely reflects a read error. This chain links TRBV10-3 with TRBJ1-1, with D maybe TRBD1 (5 bases). The CDR3 is made up of 14 amino acids. Germline CDR1 is ENHRY and CDR2 is SYGVKD. DNA of the CDR3: TGTGCCGTCAGTGATCGAACAGGCAACACTGAAGCTTTCTTA. Its translation is CAVSDRTGNTEAFL.

The chain is built from TRBV10-3 and TRBJ1-4; D gene uncertain. V dropped 3 bases and J dropped 8 bases, with 28 bases sitting between them. CDR3 length equals 19 residues. Germline lookup yields CDR1 ENHRY and CDR2 SYGVKD. In DNA, the CDR3 is TGTGCCATCAGTGAAACCGCCGAGGGCAGTTTGGTTTGGGAAGAAAAACTGTTTTTT. Amino acid sequence: CAISETAEGSLVWEEKLFF.

This chain joins TRBV19 and TRBJ2-5; TRBD2 is a possible D gene (6 bases). V was shortened by 7 bases and J by 1 base, with 13 bases between the two germline ends. The CDR3 runs 14 residues. Germline CDR1 reads LNHDA; CDR2 reads SQIVND (reference sequence). The CDR3 region has the DNA TGTGCCAGTAAGGAGGGCCGTGCCCAAGAGACCCAGTACTTC. It translates to CASKEGRAQETQYF.